The 9 T cell receptor beta chains reported below all come from one sample, sequenced in a study of CD8 T cells in ankylosing spondylitis. Regarding the study as a whole: About 8 highly homologous variants made up a TCR beta motif, and this motif appeared characteristic of ankylosing spondylitis blood.

TCRdb re-analysed the 5' RACE reads in MiXCR, keeping a single row per CDR3 protein. The table records fewer than 500,000 distinct CDR3 sequences, approximately 20% of them present only once. Which antigens these TCRs recognize remains unknown. The specimen was blood, either unsorted or a sorted T cell fraction (not recorded which). These receptors originate from a male donor with ankylosing spondylitis.

This clonotype has more than one count but fewer than ten. V gene TRBV4-3 combines with J gene TRBJ2-5, with TRBD2 identical over 7 bases. V trimming: 1 base; J trimming: 2 bases; junction bases outside the gene matches: 7. CDR3 length: 16 residues. Germline V gene data show CDR1 as LGHNA and CDR2 as YSLEER. The CDR3 sequence: CASSQGRGGFQETQYF. The CDR3 region has the DNA TGCGCCAGCAGCCAAGGAAGGGGAGGGTTTCAAGAGACCCAGTACTTC.

The J gene is TRBJ2-5, the V gene TRBV10-3; D might be TRBD1 (5 bases). The germline V gene encodes CDR1 ENHRY and CDR2 SYGVKD. V dropped 0 bases and J dropped 4 bases, with 15 bases sitting between them. This CDR3 comprises 16 residues. CDR3 sequence: CAISESARGAVETQYF. Here the CDR3 DNA reads TGTGCCATCAGTGAGTCGGCGCGTGGGGCTGTAGAGACCCAGTACTTC.

The gene calls are TRBV4-3 and TRBJ2-1; D remains ambiguous. The CDR3 is made up of 14 amino acids. Germline lookup yields CDR1 LGHNA and CDR2 YSLEER. Trimming removed 1 base from V and 5 bases from J, with 9 bases in between. The CDR3 loop reads CASSQGDLDNEQFF. DNA of the CDR3: TGCGCCAGCAGCCAAGGCGACTTGGACAATGAGCAGTTCTTC.

This clonotype was seen a few times. The rearrangement uses TRBV5-1 and TRBJ2-7, with 7 positions matching TRBD1. CDR1 and CDR2 from the germline V gene are SGHRS and YFSETQ. This CDR3 has 14 residues. Trimming at V came to 4 bases and at J to 2 bases, leaving 6 bases not matched to a gene. CDR3 nucleotides: TGCGCCAGCAGCGGGACCGGGACAGCCTACGAGCAGTACTTC. Translation gives CASSGTGTAYEQYF.

This clonotype was observed a few times. V and J are TRBV6-5 and TRBJ1-6, with D perhaps matching TRBD1 (6 bases). CDR1 is MNHEY and CDR2 is SVGAGI in the germline V gene. The CDR3 spans 14 residues. Trimming shortened V by 2 bases and J by 9 bases, and 11 bases separated the two germline ends. This CDR3 reads CASSYDRRASPLHF. The CDR3 coding sequence is TGTGCCAGCAGTTACGACAGGAGGGCTTCACCCCTCCACTTT.

This clonotype was seen a few times. V gene TRBV6-2 or TRBV6-3 combines with J gene TRBJ2-2, with a weak D call TRBD1 (5 bases). The CDR3 is 17 residues long. Per germline, CDR1 MNHEY and CDR2 SVGEGT. Deletions cut 2 bases from V and 3 bases from J, with 16 bases between. The CDR3 bases are TGTGCCAGCAGTTACCCCAGGGCTCGTAGGGACACCGGGGAGCTGTTTTTT. Its translation: CASSYPRARRDTGELFF.

The chain has TRBV20-1 and TRBJ2-7, with D possibly being TRBD1 or TRBD2 (5 bases each). Between the trimmed V and J ends, which lost 0 bases and 7 bases, there was a span of 16 bases. CDR3 size: 14 residues. Germline CDR1 DFQATT, CDR2 SNEGSKA (reference sequence). CDR3 nucleotides: TGCAGTGCTAGAGATGGGGCCCGAACGGGGGAGCAGTACTTC. Translation: CSARDGARTGEQYF.

This rearrangement joins TRBV4-1 to TRBJ1-5; D not resolved. The germline V gene has CDR1 MGHRA and CDR2 YSYEKL. CDR3 length: 16 residues. Trimming took 2 bases from V and 4 from J, leaving 15 bases between them. The CDR3, as DNA: TGCGCCAGCAGCCAAAAACAGAGGACGGGTAATCAGCCCCAGCATTTT. It encodes CASSQKQRTGNQPQHF.

This clonotype was observed a few times. The V gene is TRBV12-3 or TRBV12-4, the J gene TRBJ2-1; D not resolved. V was cut by 6 bases and J by 0 bases, with 15 bases left in between. The CDR3 loop spans 16 amino acids. Here the CDR3 DNA reads TGTGCCAGCAGCCCCGGAGCGCTTAGCTCCTACAATGAGCAGTTCTTC. Its translation: CASSPGALSSYNEQFF.